The 4 T cell receptor beta chains below come from one sample, sequenced in a study of Ad26.COV2.S vaccination and SARS-CoV-2 variants. Clones were read by immunoSEQ multiplex PCR, and TCRdb kept only the in-frame ones, dropping some. Counted here are over 450,000 clones, 89% occurring once; the ten biggest clones make up more than 1.5%. This sample's treatment: some 19 received Ad26.COV2.S at low or high dose, single or two shots; 5 received placebo; per-sample allocation not given. Sampling was performed 63 days after the first vaccine or placebo injection. Sequencing was performed on peripheral blood, taken in a trial of Ad26.COV2.S vaccine versus placebo. These receptor sequences come from a person between 18 and 65 years old who received the Ad26.COV2.S COVID-19 vaccine or a placebo.

The gene calls are TRBV6-6 and TRBJ2-2; 15 bases align to TRBD2. The CDR3 spans 20 residues. The germline gives CDR1 MNHNY, CDR2 SVGAGI (reference sequence). Trimming removed 6 bases from V and 4 bases from J; junction bases left unmatched: 15. DNA of the CDR3: TGTGCCAGCAGCCGTCGACCGGGACTAGCGGGAGGAGATGGCACCGGGGAGCTGTTTTTT. Protein: CASSRRPGLAGGDGTGELFF.

This clone has just a few counts. V and J are TRBV28 and TRBJ1-6, with D possibly TRBD1 on 5 matching bases. CDR3 size: 14 residues. Germline CDR1 reads MDHEN; CDR2 reads SYDVKM. Trimming left V 2 bases short and J 9 bases short, with 11 bases between. The CDR3 region has the DNA TGTGCCAGCAGTTTACTCCTTAGGGGTTCACCCCTCCACTTT. This codes for CASSLLLRGSPLHF.

This CDR3 reads CASSGPGGPYNSPLHF. The CDR3 region has the DNA TGTGCCAGCAGCGGACCTGGGGGTCCCTATAATTCACCCCTCCACTTT. The chain couples TRBV3-1 (or the pseudogene TRBV3-2) to TRBJ1-6, with D perhaps TRBD1 (5 bases). V was shortened by 5 bases and J by 2 bases, with 13 bases between the two germline ends. Germline lookup yields CDR1 LGHDT and CDR2 YNNKEL (reference sequence). The CDR3 loop spans 16 amino acids.

The rearrangement links TRBV4-1 to TRBJ1-6; D unclear. V was cut by 4 bases and J by 0 bases, with 19 bases left in between. Per germline, CDR1 MGHRA and CDR2 YSYEKL. The CDR3 covers 19 residues. Written as DNA, the CDR3 is TGCGCCAGCAGCCGACAAACGGACGGTGGGAGCTCCTATAATTCACCCCTCCACTTT. It yields the protein CASSRQTDGGSSYNSPLHF.